These 31 T cell receptor beta chains were all obtained from the same sample, sequenced in a study of Graves' ophthalmopathy and Graves' hyperthyroidism (dated by TCRdb to 2016 to 2019). Sequencing was carried out with an Illumina HiSeq 2000. For repertoire sequencing, the TCR beta CDR3 regions were amplified from RNA transcripts. The first round of RT-PCR was done with HTBI primers and the Qiagen OneStep RT-PCR kit, and was followed by a second round of multiplex PCR, then size selection and purification. TCRdb trimmed public reads at Q25 via fastp, called clones via MiXCR and kept in-frame beta chains. One record per CDR3 amino acid sequence lists the most common genes and DNA. This sample has 1 million to 1.3 million distinct CDR3 sequences in its table, and about 36% of those were observed once. In total, the top ten clones hold around 10% of the sample. Sequenced input: peripheral blood or thyroid tissue (not recorded which). Every receptor here comes from an adult man with Graves' hyperthyroidism.

This clonotype was counted only a few times. The chain employs TRBV11-2 and TRBJ2-7; possible D gene TRBD2, 6 bases. Germline V gene lookup returns CDR1 SGHAT and CDR2 FQNNGV. The CDR3 loop spans 15 amino acids. V was pared by 4 bases and J by 1 base, with 14 bases between. The CDR3 loop is CASSSQGGESYEQYF. The CDR3 coding sequence is TGTGCCAGCAGCTCCCAGGGAGGCGAATCCTACGAGCAGTACTTC. The full variable domain, with the rest looked up from reference TRBV11-2 and TRBJ2-7, is EAGVAQSPRYKIIEKRQSVAFWCNPISGHATLYWYQQILGQGPKLLIQFQNNGVVDDSQLPKDRFSAERLKGVDSTLKIQPAKLEDSAVYLCASSSQGGESYEQYFGPGTRLTVT.

This clonotype was picked up many times. This chain links TRBV20-1 with TRBJ2-7, with TRBD2 matching 8 bases. The germline gives CDR1 DFQATT, CDR2 SNEGSKA (reference sequence). The J segment lost 3 bases and the V segment lost 1 base, leaving 8 bases of the junction unmatched. This CDR3 has 15 residues. The CDR3: CSARGPGLVYYEQYF. As DNA, the CDR3 is TGCAGTGCTAGAGGCCCGGGACTAGTGTACTACGAGCAGTACTTC.

J is TRBJ2-2 and V is TRBV20-1, with D possibly TRBD1 on 6 matching bases. This CDR3 comprises 17 residues. Trimming pared 6 bases from V and 0 bases from J, leaving 20 bases between. Per germline, CDR1 DFQATT and CDR2 SNEGSKA (reference sequence). The CDR3 spells CSASNARGPANTGELFF. DNA of the CDR3: TGCAGTGCCAGTAATGCCAGGGGCCCCGCGAACACCGGGGAGCTGTTTTTT.

Ten or more counts support this clonotype. This sequence joins TRBV7-2 and TRBJ1-5; D is undetermined. Germline lookup yields CDR1 SGHTA and CDR2 FQGNSA. V was pared by 2 bases and J by 7 bases, with 18 bases between. This CDR3 has 16 residues. In nucleotides, the CDR3 is TGTGCCAGCAGCTTAACCCGTTCCACAGTACTCCAGCCCCAGCATTTT. Protein product: CASSLTRSTVLQPQHF.

Many counts were recorded for this clonotype. This sequence joins TRBV29-1 and TRBJ2-5; 14 bases map to TRBD2. The J segment lost 4 bases and the V segment lost 4 bases, leaving 5 bases of the junction unmatched. This CDR3 region has 15 residues. CDR1 SQVTM and CDR2 ANQGSEA come from the germline V gene. CDR3 nucleotide sequence: TGCAGCGTTGGTGGGACTAGCGGGGGTGGAGAGACCCAGTACTTC. Translating it yields CSVGGTSGGGETQYF. Filled out from reference TRBV29-1 and TRBJ2-5, the complete variable domain reads SAVISQKPSRDICQRGTSLTIQCQVDSQVTMMFWYRQQPGQSLTLIATANQGSEATYESGFVIDKFPISRPNLTFSTLTVSNMSPEDSSIYLCSVGGTSGGGETQYFGPGTRLLVL.

This clonotype was counted a few times. The chain has TRBV7-3 and TRBJ1-1; unclear D gene. V gave up 5 bases and J gave up 2 bases, with 15 bases separating them. Germline V gives CDR1 SGHTA, CDR2 FQGTGA. CDR3 length: 15 amino acids. CDR3 in amino acids: CASSLSGSFNTEAFF. The DNA of the CDR3 is TGTGCCAGCAGCCTATCCGGTTCCTTCAACACTGAAGCTTTCTTT.

On this clonotype itself: With a much larger clone just one base away, this may be a read error. Because it lacks the conserved phenylalanine or tryptophan at the end, this CDR3 is likely a read error. The chain employs TRBV2 and TRBJ2-7, with TRBD1 matching over 9 bases. CDR1 SNHLY and CDR2 FYNNEI come from the germline V gene. Trimming cost V 3 bases and J 3 bases; bases outside gene matches: 6. The CDR3 loop spans 15 amino acids. CDR3 DNA: TGTGCCAGCAGTGAGGCGGACAGGGGATACTACGAGCAGTACCTC. Translation: CASSEADRGYYEQYL.

This clonotype was recorded a few times. The V call is TRBV4-1, the J call TRBJ1-2; 7 bases are shared with TRBD1. The CDR3 has 15 amino acids. From germline, CDR1 is MGHRA and CDR2 YSYEKL. V dropped 0 bases and J dropped 7; count of bases not matched to a gene: 8. The CDR3 region has the DNA TGCGCCAGCAGCCAAGAAGTCACAGGGGAGGTTGGCTACACCTTC. It codes for CASSQEVTGEVGYTF.

This clonotype has at least ten counts. The J gene is TRBJ1-5, the V gene TRBV2; perhaps TRBD1 as D (5 bases). V was clipped by 5 bases and J by 2 bases, with 10 bases between them. The germline V gene has CDR1 SNHLY and CDR2 FYNNEI. The length of the CDR3 is 14 residues. The CDR3 DNA reads as TGTGCCAGCAGTTACGACAGAGGCAATCAGCCCCAGCATTTT. It codes for CASSYDRGNQPQHF.

Comment on this clonotype: Since a much larger clone is just one base distant, this may be a read error. The CDR3 spells CSASQTGTGAYGQYF. CDR3 bases: TGCAGTGCTAGCCAAACCGGGACAGGAGCCTACGGGCAGTACTTC. The gene calls are TRBV20-1 and TRBJ2-7; the match to TRBD1 covers 8 bases. The V gene's germline CDR1 is DFQATT and CDR2 SNEGSKA (reference sequence). CDR3 length: 15 residues.

The CDR3 reads CASSLTLADSYEQYF. For the CDR3, the DNA is TGTGCCAGCAGCTTAACCCTCGCGGACAGCTACGAGCAGTACTTC. The chain is built from TRBV5-4 and TRBJ2-7, with a weak D call TRBD1 (6 bases). Trimming pared 2 bases from V and 3 bases from J, leaving 15 bases between. Germline CDR1 is SGHNT and CDR2 is YYREEE (reference sequence). This CDR3 is 15 amino acids long.

With regard to this clonotype: The CDR3 does not end in the conserved phenylalanine or tryptophan, so this is likely a read error. The genes are TRBV7-9 and TRBJ2-7; 14 bases map to TRBD2. CDR1 and CDR2 from the germline V gene are SEHNR and FQNEAQ (reference sequence). The CDR3 runs to 15 residues. Unmatched junction bases numbered 4, after V lost 7 bases and J lost 2 bases. For the CDR3, the DNA is TGTGCCAGCATCACGGGACTAGCGGGAGCCTACGAGCAGTACCTC. Its protein product is CASITGLAGAYEQYL.

This clonotype was detected ten times or more. The rearrangement joins TRBV19 to TRBJ1-2, with D hard to call. Germline V gives CDR1 LNHDA, CDR2 SQIVND (reference sequence). Between the trimmed V and J ends, which lost 3 bases and 4 bases, there was a span of 12 bases. This CDR3 is 14 amino acids long. The CDR3 DNA is TGTGCCAGTAGTATCGCGGGCCGTCGCTATGGCTACACCTTC. This codes for CASSIAGRRYGYTF.

This clonotype was recorded at least ten times. The CDR3 DNA sequence: TGCGCCAGCAGCCAAGATATCCCAGGGGATGGGATCCCCCAGTACTTC. Translating gives CASSQDIPGDGIPQYF. The chain links TRBV4-3 to TRBJ2-5, with a weak D call TRBD1 (6 bases). The CDR3 runs 16 residues. CDR1 is LGHNA, CDR2 YSLEER, per germline. With 0 bases removed from V and 9 bases from J, the gap between germline ends came to 20 bases.

At least ten counts were recorded for this clonotype. This rearrangement joins TRBV10-3 to TRBJ1-5; TRBD1 aligns across 9 bases. The junction had 5 bases not matched to a gene; V was cut back by 4 bases and J by 7 bases. The CDR3 runs to 14 residues. Germline V gives CDR1 ENHRY, CDR2 SYGVKD. CDR3 bases: TGTGCCATCAGTGGGGACAGGGTCGGACAGCCCCAGCATTTT. It yields the protein CAISGDRVGQPQHF.

This clonotype was seen more than once but under ten times. The chain uses TRBV5-1 and TRBJ1-5; a possible D gene is TRBD1 (5 bases). Germline V gene data show CDR1 as SGHRS and CDR2 as YFSETQ. Between the trimmed V and J ends, which lost 4 bases and 5 bases, there was a span of 10 bases. The CDR3 sequence is 13 residues long. CDR3 amino acids: CASSGGEDQPQHF. The CDR3 DNA reads as TGCGCCAGCAGCGGGGGGGAAGATCAGCCCCAGCATTTT.

In nucleotides, the CDR3 is TGTGCCAGCAGCGCGACAGGGTTAGGAGGCTACACCTTC. Amino acid sequence: CASSATGLGGYTF. The chain combines TRBV7-2 with TRBJ1-2; 7 bases line up with TRBD1. CDR1 is SGHTA, CDR2 FQGNSA, per germline. The CDR3 contains 13 residues. V was pared by 5 bases and J by 8 bases, with 8 bases of the junction left unmatched.

This clonotype has ten or more counts. This rearrangement joins TRBV7-9 to TRBJ2-2; 7 bases are shared with TRBD1. The CDR3 spans 16 residues. CDR1 and CDR2 from the germline V gene are SEHNR and FQNEAQ (reference sequence). Trimming cost V 3 bases and J 0 bases; bases outside gene matches: 4. The CDR3 coding sequence is TGTGCCAGCAGCTTCCCGGGACAGACGAACACCGGGGAGCTGTTTTTT. This codes for CASSFPGQTNTGELFF.

The chain has TRBV10-3 and TRBJ2-7; 9 bases agree with TRBD2. The germline V gene encodes CDR1 ENHRY and CDR2 SYGVKD. There are 15 residues in the CDR3. J gave up 2 bases and V 0 bases, and 2 bases lay outside the gene matches. The CDR3 spells CAISESTSGTYEQYF. Here the CDR3 DNA reads TGTGCCATCAGTGAGTCGACTAGCGGTACCTACGAGCAGTACTTC.

The rearrangement links TRBV7-9 to TRBJ2-7, with D possibly matching TRBD2 (5 bases). This CDR3 contains 15 residues. Germline values: CDR1 SEHNR, CDR2 FQNEAQ (reference sequence). The V end was cut by 5 bases, the J end by 5 bases, with 19 bases between. As DNA, the CDR3 is TGTGCCAGCAGCCCCCCGAGGGAGCGGATGAACGAGCAGTACTTC. Translated: CASSPPRERMNEQYF. Supplemented by reference TRBV7-9 and TRBJ2-7, the full variable domain reads DTGVSQNPRHKITKRGQNVTFRCDPISEHNRLYWYRQTLGQGPEFLTYFQNEAQLEKSRLLSDRFSAERPKGSFSTLEIQRTEQGDSAMYLCASSPPRERMNEQYFGPGTRLTVT.

Only a few counts were recorded for this clonotype. This CDR3 is CASSTRAGPNTEAFF. CDR3 nucleotides: TGTGCCAGCAGTACTCGAGCAGGCCCGAACACTGAAGCTTTCTTT. The rearrangement joins TRBV6-4 to TRBJ1-1; no firm D call. Trimming pared 5 bases from V and 1 base from J, leaving 14 bases between. The CDR3 has 15 amino acids. The germline V gene has CDR1 MRHNA and CDR2 SNTAGT.

This clonotype was seen many times. The rearrangement joins TRBV14 to TRBJ1-2; maybe TRBD1 (5 bases). Per the germline V gene, CDR1 is SGHDN and CDR2 is FVKESK. V was cut by 6 bases and J by 2 bases, with 19 bases left in between. The CDR3 extends over 16 amino acids. The CDR3: CASSYNRDFRNYGYTF. In nucleotides, the CDR3 is TGTGCCAGCAGTTACAACCGGGACTTCCGAAACTATGGCTACACCTTC.

This clonotype was seen more than once but under ten times. V gene TRBV20-1 combines with J gene TRBJ2-7; TRBD2 agrees at 9 bases. The CDR3 is 14 amino acids. Germline CDR1 is DFQATT and CDR2 is SNEGSKA (reference sequence). J lost 6 bases, V lost 5 bases, and 11 bases had no gene match. The CDR3 DNA follows: TGCAGTGCTCCACGTAGCGGGAGTGCCGGCGAGCAGTACTTC. Protein: CSAPRSGSAGEQYF.

This chain links TRBV10-3 with TRBJ2-7; possible D gene TRBD1, 6 bases. In germline, CDR1 is ENHRY, CDR2 SYGVKD. The CDR3 totals 15 residues. V was shortened by 8 bases and J by 3 bases, with 20 bases between the two germline ends. The DNA of the CDR3 is TGTGCCATCGGTCAATGGGACACCATAAACTACGAGCAGTACTTC. As protein: CAIGQWDTINYEQYF.

Comments on this clonotype: One end of the junction fails to match germline, which may point to a read error. The chain employs TRBV5-6 and TRBJ1-1; D might be TRBD1 (5 bases). This CDR3 region has 13 residues. From germline, CDR1 is SGHDT and CDR2 YYEEEE. As DNA, the CDR3 is TGTGCCAGCAGCTTGGGGACAACCCATATCCCACTCTTT. Protein sequence: CASSLGTTHIPLF.

This sequence joins TRBV6-1 and TRBJ2-5, with 9 nucleotides matching TRBD1. This CDR3 has 16 amino acids. V lost 6 bases, J lost 4 bases, and 12 bases stayed unmatched. Germline assignment: CDR1 MNHNS and CDR2 SASEGT. The DNA for the CDR3 is TGTGCCAGCAGGGACCCGGGACAGGGAAGAGGAGAGACCCAGTACTTC. Translated: CASRDPGQGRGETQYF.

There are a few counts of this clonotype. The chain uses TRBV14 and TRBJ2-7; the D gene could be TRBD1 or TRBD2 (6 bases each). The CDR3 runs 15 residues. Germline V gives CDR1 SGHDN, CDR2 FVKESK. V lost 0 bases, J lost 6 bases, and 15 bases lay in between. This CDR3 is CASSQERGHLAEQYF. The CDR3 DNA follows: TGTGCCAGCAGCCAAGAACGGGGGCACCTTGCCGAGCAGTACTTC.

This chain links TRBV5-1 with TRBJ1-3; the D gene is possibly TRBD1 (5 bases). The V end was cut by 0 bases, the J end by 4 bases, with 14 bases between. Germline CDR1 and CDR2: SGHRS and YFSETQ. The CDR3 extends over 16 amino acids. In nucleotides, the CDR3 is TGCGCCAGCAGCTTGGACTTTACAGGATCGGGAAACACCATATATTTT. Translation: CASSLDFTGSGNTIYF.

This chain uses TRBV19 with TRBJ2-2; TRBD1 agrees at 9 bases. This CDR3 has 12 residues. V trimming: 11 bases; J trimming: 6 bases; junction bases outside the gene matches: 4. Germline values: CDR1 LNHDA, CDR2 SQIVND (reference sequence). CDR3 DNA sequence: TGTGCCGGGACAGGGCCCGCCGGGGAGCTGTTTTTT. Protein: CAGTGPAGELFF.

The chain uses TRBV7-8 and TRBJ1-1, with TRBD1 matching over 11 bases. The V gene end was trimmed by 4 bases and the J gene end by 5 bases; junction bases not matched to a gene: 9. The germline gives CDR1 SGHVS, CDR2 FQNEAQ. CDR3 length equals 16 residues. CDR3 coding DNA: TGTGCCAGCAGCTCCAGGGGACAGGGGGTGAGGACTGAAGCTTTCTTT. Protein: CASSSRGQGVRTEAFF.

The chain uses TRBV10-2 and TRBJ1-2, with D unclear. The CDR3 is made up of 14 amino acids. The V gene lost 3 bases and the J gene lost 2 bases, with 10 bases spanning the gap. Germline loops: CDR1 WSHSY, CDR2 SAAADI. The CDR3 coding sequence is TGCGCCAGCAGTGACCCGGGGATCAACTATGGCTACACCTTC. Its translation is CASSDPGINYGYTF.